This T cell receptor (beta chain) derives from a study of T cell responses to AZD1222 COVID-19 vaccine. Study-wide findings and caveats: Vaccine-associated CD4 TCRs ranged over spike, dominating at 160-218 and 743-854. Donors were chiefly white British, with a greater number of females, and clonal diversity was perhaps underestimated. Seropositivity was recorded at baseline in only six AZD1222 recipients. Scientists sampled the repertoires only once the peak T cell response had passed.

Using immunoSEQ multiplex PCR, the repertoire was profiled, and TCRdb retains in-frame clones only, with some absent. The data show fewer than 250,000 clones, around 92% seen once. V was cut by 3 bases and J by 7 bases, with 10 bases left in between. Per the germline V gene, CDR1 is DFQATT and CDR2 is SNEGSKA (reference sequence). There are 11 residues in the CDR3. As for this clone: Its target is unknown.

The source material was peripheral blood, sampled on day 0 of AZD1222 vaccination. The chain has TRBV20-1 and TRBJ2-7, with D possibly being TRBD1 (6 bases). The source of this sequence is an adult in good health. The CDR3 spells CSASTGMEQYF. The CDR3 region has the DNA TGCAGTGCTAGTACAGGGATGGAGCAGTACTTC.